The 29 T cell receptor beta chains presented below share a single source sample, sequenced in a study of T cells after yellow fever vaccination. TCRdb recomputed calls from the 5' RACE reads with MiXCR, one row per CDR3 protein. Among 300,000 to 400,000 distinct CDR3 sequences listed, around an eighth were seen once. The sample in question was CD4+ T cells sorted from PBMCs, obtained 15 days after the yellow fever booster vaccination. The receptors stem from a young man who received the YFV17D yellow fever vaccine.

There are a few counts of this clonotype. The chain employs TRBV10-3 and TRBJ2-5, with TRBD2 identical over 10 bases. The J segment lost 1 base and the V segment lost 5 bases, leaving 7 bases of the junction unmatched. Germline-derived CDR1 and CDR2 are ENHRY and SYGVKD. CDR3 size: 16 residues. CDR3: CAISRIAGGLQETQYF. The CDR3 bases are TGTGCCATCAGTCGGATAGCGGGGGGCCTCCAAGAGACCCAGTACTTC.

This clonotype occurred a few times. The rearrangement joins TRBV9 to TRBJ2-3; 12 nucleotides line up with TRBD2. This CDR3 region has 17 residues. V dropped 0 bases and J dropped 2; count of bases not matched to a gene: 4. Germline values: CDR1 SGDLS, CDR2 YYNGEE. The CDR3 protein is CASSVGGLAGLTDTQYF. The CDR3 DNA follows: TGTGCCAGCAGCGTAGGAGGACTAGCGGGGCTCACAGATACGCAGTATTTT.

The V and J genes are TRBV6-5 and TRBJ2-5; D possibly uses TRBD1 or TRBD2 (6 bases each). V was trimmed by 0 bases and J by 4 bases, leaving 12 bases between them. Germline CDR1 MNHEY, CDR2 SVGAGI. The length of the CDR3 is 15 residues. This CDR3 is CASSYSRGARETQYF. Here the CDR3 DNA reads TGTGCCAGCAGTTACTCGAGGGGGGCCCGAGAGACCCAGTACTTC.

The chain couples TRBV10-3 to TRBJ1-6; 7 bases are shared with TRBD1. V lost 8 bases and J lost 5; bases outside the gene matches: 6. Germline V gives CDR1 ENHRY, CDR2 SYGVKD. The CDR3 is 14 amino acids. CDR3 loop: CAIGEQGNNSPLHF. The CDR3, as DNA: TGTGCCATCGGGGAACAGGGGAATAATTCACCCCTCCACTTT.

This clonotype was counted only a few times. This rearrangement joins TRBV28 to TRBJ2-7; 8 bases are shared with TRBD1. The V segment lost 6 bases and the J segment 11 bases; nucleotides outside the gene matches: 12. The CDR3 runs 13 residues. Germline V lookup: CDR1 MDHEN, CDR2 SYDVKM. The CDR3 sequence is CASRAGTGPLEYF. In DNA, the CDR3 is TGTGCCAGCAGAGCCGGGACAGGACCTTTAGAGTACTTC.

This clonotype appeared a few times. The rearrangement joins TRBV7-8 to TRBJ2-3, with 10 bases matching TRBD1. J gave up 3 bases and V 5 bases, and 14 bases lay outside the gene matches. CDR3 length: 18 residues. Germline V gene lookup returns CDR1 SGHVS and CDR2 FQNEAQ. Written as DNA, the CDR3 is TGTGCCAGCAGCCAACGCGCCGGGACAGGGGCACCTACAGATACGCAGTATTTT. As protein: CASSQRAGTGAPTDTQYF.

The DNA for the CDR3 is TGCGCCAGCAGCCAACCTCCCAGGGGCGCTTACGAAAAACTGTTTTTT. It yields the protein CASSQPPRGAYEKLFF. V usage is TRBV4-1 and J usage is TRBJ1-4; possible D gene TRBD1, 6 bases. Germline CDR1 is MGHRA and CDR2 is YSYEKL. V lost 2 bases to trimming and J lost 8 bases, with 18 bases between them. CDR3 size: 16 residues.

In this sample, this clonotype turned up many times. V is TRBV5-1 and J is TRBJ2-5, with D maybe TRBD2 (5 bases). Trimming removed 3 bases from V and 5 bases from J, with 8 bases in between. Germline loops: CDR1 SGHRS, CDR2 YFSETQ. The CDR3 consists of 12 residues. CDR3 sequence (DNA): TGCGCCAGCAGCTCTGGCGGGGAGACCCAGTACTTC. Translating gives CASSSGGETQYF.

This clonotype was recorded a few times. The chain combines TRBV10-3 with TRBJ2-7, with TRBD1 as a possible D gene (6 bases). The CDR3 is 13 residues long. Trimming removed 6 bases at V and 4 bases at J, with 13 bases between. CDR1 is ENHRY, CDR2 SYGVKD, per germline. DNA of the CDR3: TGTGCCATCAGAGGGACACTCTTATACGAGCAGTACTTC. Its translation: CAIRGTLLYEQYF.

This clonotype was counted many times. The chain is built from TRBV7-2 and TRBJ2-2; D is uncertain. The CDR3 has 13 amino acids. Germline V gene lookup returns CDR1 SGHTA and CDR2 FQGNSA. The germline V and J ends were trimmed by 5 bases and 6 bases, with 10 bases remaining between them. In DNA, the CDR3 is TGTGCCAGCAGCCCGCGACCCTCCGGGGAGCTGTTTTTT. Encoded protein: CASSPRPSGELFF. The full variable domain, its missing parts supplied by reference TRBV7-2 and TRBJ2-2, is GAGVSQSPSNKVTEKGKDVELRCDPISGHTALYWYRQSLGQGLEFLIYFQGNSAPDKSGLPSDRFSAERTGGSVSTLTIQRTQQEDSAVYLCASSPRPSGELFFGEGSRLTVL.

This clonotype was counted only a few times. The chain recombines TRBV7-3 with TRBJ2-6; 7 nucleotides match TRBD1. CDR1 and CDR2 (germline): SGHTA, FQGTGA. V lost 5 bases and J lost 0; bases outside the gene matches: 4. The CDR3 has 16 amino acids. The CDR3 DNA reads as TGTGCCAGCAGCCAAGGACAGGCCTCTGGGGCCAACGTCCTGACTTTC. Translating it yields CASSQGQASGANVLTF.

This clonotype was counted only a few times. This chain uses TRBV20-1 with TRBJ2-7; TRBD1 might be the D (6 bases). Trimming stripped 0 bases from V and 6 bases from J, with 12 bases between. This CDR3 comprises 13 residues. Looked up from germline, CDR1 is DFQATT and CDR2 is SNEGSKA (reference sequence). In DNA, the CDR3 is TGCAGTGCTAGAGAGGGCAGGGGAGCCGAGCAGTACGTC. Amino acid sequence: CSAREGRGAEQYV.

The rearrangement links TRBV20-1 to TRBJ2-2; D perhaps matches TRBD1 (6 bases). Trimming removed 3 bases from V and 3 bases from J, with 8 bases in between. Germline CDR1 DFQATT, CDR2 SNEGSKA (reference sequence). The CDR3 loop spans 13 amino acids. CDR3 sequence: CSASGQYTGELFF. The CDR3 region has the DNA TGCAGTGCTAGCGGACAGTACACCGGGGAGCTGTTTTTT.

The chain combines TRBV6-1 with TRBJ1-6; a possible D gene is TRBD1 (6 bases). V lost 4 bases and J 11 bases, leaving 12 bases between the germline ends. The CDR3 consists of 13 residues. Germline V lookup: CDR1 MNHNS, CDR2 SASEGT. This CDR3 is CASSGYREAPLHF. For the CDR3, the DNA is TGTGCCAGCAGTGGATACAGGGAAGCACCCCTCCACTTT.

This clonotype showed up just a few times. The chain employs TRBV5-1 and TRBJ2-5; 11 positions match TRBD1. The germline CDR1 and CDR2 sequences are SGHRS and YFSETQ. J lost 5 bases, V lost 5 bases, and 11 bases had no gene match. This CDR3 region has 16 residues. The CDR3 protein is CASSPGTGGFGETQYF. The CDR3 DNA is TGCGCCAGCAGTCCCGGGACAGGGGGATTCGGGGAGACCCAGTACTTC.

The V gene is TRBV7-3, the J gene TRBJ2-1; D remains unclear. CDR1 and CDR2 (germline): SGHTA, FQGTGA. Trimming removed 1 base from V and 6 bases from J, with 7 bases in between. This CDR3 spans 13 amino acids. This CDR3 reads CASSLSRSNEQFF. CDR3 nucleotides: TGTGCCAGCAGCTTAAGTAGGTCCAATGAGCAGTTCTTC.

This clonotype was observed many times. The rearrangement uses TRBV5-1 and TRBJ2-3; TRBD1 matches 7 bases. Germline CDR1 SGHRS, CDR2 YFSETQ. CDR3 length equals 14 residues. J gave up 5 bases and V 2 bases, and 5 bases lay outside the gene matches. CDR3 DNA sequence: TGCGCCAGCAGCTTCGGACAGGTTAAAGATACGCAGTATTTT. Protein sequence: CASSFGQVKDTQYF.

A few counts support this clonotype. This chain links TRBV2 with TRBJ2-2; D remains unclear. The V gene's germline CDR1 is SNHLY and CDR2 FYNNEI. This CDR3 contains 12 residues. V lost 6 bases to trimming and J lost 6 bases, with 8 bases between them. The CDR3 DNA reads TGTGCCAGCAGGGTCTTACCCGGGGAGCTGTTTTTT. It translates to CASRVLPGELFF.

This clonotype was detected only a few times. The chain uses TRBV6-2 or TRBV6-3 and TRBJ1-1, with unresolved D. Trimming stripped 0 bases from V and 7 bases from J, with 12 bases between. Germline values: CDR1 MNHEY, CDR2 SVGEGT. The CDR3 covers 14 residues. CDR3 region: CASSYSGRSGEAFF. In DNA, the CDR3 is TGTGCCAGCAGTTACTCGGGCCGATCCGGTGAAGCTTTCTTT.

In this sample, this clonotype turned up many times. The chain couples TRBV12-3 or TRBV12-4 to TRBJ2-5; D gene ambiguous. The V and J ends lost 3 bases and 6 bases respectively, with 8 bases between them. This CDR3 has 12 residues. CDR3: CASSLMEQTQYF. The CDR3 nucleotides read TGTGCCAGCAGTTTGATGGAGCAGACCCAGTACTTC.

This clonotype was seen ten or more times. The V call is TRBV7-2, the J call TRBJ2-3; D possibly corresponds to TRBD1 (5 bases). V shed 2 bases and J shed 2 bases, with 8 bases lying between them. Per the germline V gene, CDR1 is SGHTA and CDR2 is FQGNSA. This CDR3 comprises 14 residues. The CDR3 sequence: CASSLLQATDTQYF. The CDR3 DNA is TGTGCCAGCAGCTTATTACAGGCCACAGATACGCAGTATTTT.

V is TRBV6-2 or TRBV6-3 and J is TRBJ1-6; D remains ambiguous. The CDR3 is 13 amino acids. V dropped 7 bases and J dropped 7 bases, with 11 bases sitting between them. Germline V gene lookup returns CDR1 MNHEY and CDR2 SVGEGT. The CDR3, as DNA: TGTGCCAGCACCATCGAACCCAATTCACCCCTCCACTTT. Amino acid sequence: CASTIEPNSPLHF.

This clonotype was observed a few times. This chain uses TRBV24-1 with TRBJ2-2; D is uncertain. The germline V gene has CDR1 KGHDR and CDR2 SFDVKD. The CDR3 totals 14 residues. V was pared by 6 bases and J by 1 base, with 8 bases between. In nucleotides, the CDR3 is TGTGCCACCAGTCCCGTGGGGAACACCGGGGAGCTGTTTTTT. Encoded protein: CATSPVGNTGELFF.

This clonotype has only a few counts. The chain combines TRBV5-5 with TRBJ1-1, with 8 positions matching TRBD1. The CDR3 contains 17 residues. J was trimmed by 0 bases and V by 1 base; bases with no gene match: 8. Germline V CDR1 and CDR2: SGHKS, YYEKEE (reference sequence). The CDR3 sequence: CASSLRQGFRMNTEAFF. The CDR3, as DNA: TGTGCCAGCAGCTTGAGACAGGGGTTCCGAATGAACACTGAAGCTTTCTTT. The full variable domain, completed using reference TRBV5-5 and TRBJ1-1, is DAGVTQSPTHLIKTRGQQVTLRCSPISGHKSVSWYQQVLGQGPQFIFQYYEKEERGRGNFPDRFSARQFPNYSSELNVNALLLGDSALYLCASSLRQGFRMNTEAFFGQGTRLTVV.

This clonotype was seen more than once but under ten times. V gene TRBV6-2 or TRBV6-3 combines with J gene TRBJ2-2, with 7 nucleotides matching TRBD1. V gave up 4 bases and J gave up 6 bases; unmatched junction bases: 11. The CDR3 contains 16 residues. Germline V gene sequence: CDR1 MNHEY, CDR2 SVGEGT. The CDR3 region is CASSWIGQAVAGELFF. The DNA for the CDR3 is TGTGCCAGCAGTTGGATCGGACAGGCGGTCGCCGGGGAGCTGTTTTTT.

The chain links TRBV5-6 to TRBJ2-7; possible D gene TRBD1, 6 bases. Trimming took 2 bases from V and 6 from J, leaving 15 bases between them. This CDR3 region has 14 residues. Germline lookup yields CDR1 SGHDT and CDR2 YYEEEE. The CDR3 protein is CASSLTGPSAEQYV. In DNA form, the CDR3 reads TGTGCCAGCAGCTTAACAGGGCCGAGCGCCGAGCAGTACGTC.

The V and J genes are TRBV6-2 or TRBV6-3 and TRBJ1-5; D is unresolved. The CDR3 is 13 amino acids. Trimming shortened V by 8 bases and J by 0 bases, and 8 bases separated the two germline ends. In germline, CDR1 is MNHEY, CDR2 SVGEGT. CDR3 protein: CASQRDSNQPQHF. The CDR3 coding sequence is TGTGCCAGCCAACGGGATAGCAATCAGCCCCAGCATTTT.

Only a few counts were recorded for this clonotype. The V and J genes are TRBV20-1 and TRBJ2-7, with D possibly being TRBD2 (6 bases). The CDR3 is made up of 13 amino acids. V lost 3 bases, J lost 5 bases, and 14 bases lay in between. CDR1 is DFQATT and CDR2 is SNEGSKA in the germline V gene (reference sequence). The CDR3 sequence is CSARETSYHEQYF. The CDR3 nucleotides read TGCAGTGCTAGGGAAACTAGCTACCACGAGCAGTACTTC.

There are a few counts of this clonotype. J is TRBJ2-7 and V is TRBV4-3; possible D gene TRBD2, 6 bases. V gave up 0 bases and J gave up 3 bases, with 9 bases separating them. From germline, CDR1 is LGHNA and CDR2 YSLEER. This CDR3 is 14 amino acids long. Here the CDR3 reads CASSQERGLYEQYF. CDR3 coding DNA: TGCGCCAGCAGCCAAGAGCGGGGTCTCTACGAGCAGTACTTC.